Listed below are T cell receptor beta chains from one sample, sequenced in a study of blood T cell repertoires in COVID-19. The repertoire was sequenced with immunoSEQ multiplex PCR; TCRdb's copy has only in-frame clones and lacks some. The sample has more than 85,000 clones; around 90% are singletons. The sample taken for sequencing was peripheral blood. Receptor source: a man in his forties or fifties with COVID-19, enrolled during active disease. Both conserved end residues are part of each CDR3. A D gene is named only where the DNA matches it firmly. Clone size, where shown, is once, few, many, or a class for clones that have expanded.

j_call v_call d_call clone_size cdr3_nt cdr3_aa
TRBJ1-5 TRBV9 . . TGTGCCAGCAGCCCCAATGAGGGAAATCAGCCCCAGCATTTT CASSPNEGNQPQHF
TRBJ1-1 TRBV10-3 . few TGTGCCATCAGTGAGGGACAATTGAACACTGAAGCTTTCTTT CAISEGQLNTEAFF
TRBJ2-6 TRBV9 TRBD2 . TGTGCCAGCAGCGTAGTGGTAGCGGGGGGGACTGGGGCCAACGTCCTGACTTTC CASSVVVAGGTGANVLTF
TRBJ1-4 TRBV2 . . TGTGCCAGCAGAACTTATGCAACTAATGAAAAACTGTTTTTT CASRTYATNEKLFF
TRBJ1-5 TRBV19 . . TGTGCCAGTAGTACGGGGACACCTTATAGCAATCAGCCCCAGCATTTT CASSTGTPYSNQPQHF
TRBJ1-5 TRBV5-5 . . TGTGCCAGCAGCTTGGTGGCACATCAGCCCCAGCATTTT CASSLVAHQPQHF
TRBJ2-2 TRBV5-1 TRBD1 . TGCGCCAGCAGCTTGGACAGGGGGTACACCGGGGAGCTGTTTTTT CASSLDRGYTGELFF
TRBJ1-2 TRBV19 . . TGTGCCAGTAGTAGCCCCGGGACACAGGCTGGCTACACCTTC CASSSPGTQAGYTF
TRBJ2-3 TRBV7-8 . . TGTGCCAGCAGCTTCACAGGGCAGCCCTCAGATACGCAGTATTTT CASSFTGQPSDTQYF
TRBJ2-7 TRBV15 TRBD1 . TGTGCCACCAGCAGCTATCCGACAGGGGTTAACTCCTACGAGCAGTACTTC CATSSYPTGVNSYEQYF
TRBJ1-2 TRBV9 . . TGTGCCAGCAGCCCGACATCCAACTATGGCTACACCTTC CASSPTSNYGYTF
TRBJ2-1 TRBV5-5 . few TGTGCCAGCAGCTTGGCCGTGACAGGAGGCTGGAATGAGCAGTTCTTC CASSLAVTGGWNEQFF
TRBJ2-1 TRBV7-2 TRBD2 . TGTGCCAGCAGCGAAGGACTAGCGGGGGGCAATGAGCAGTTCTTC CASSEGLAGGNEQFF
TRBJ1-4 TRBV27 . . TGTGCCAGCAGTTTAAGGCGGTTTAATGAAAAACTGTTTTTT CASSLRRFNEKLFF
TRBJ1-6 TRBV7-8 . . TGTGCCAGCAGCTTAGAGGGGGGGAATTCACCCCTCCACTTT CASSLEGGNSPLHF
TRBJ2-1 TRBV18 . . TGTGCCAGCTCACCTCAGGGGTACAATGAGCAGTTCTTC CASSPQGYNEQFF
TRBJ2-5 TRBV5-1 TRBD1 . TGCGCCAGCAGCGCGGGACAGGGTCAAGAGACCCAGTACTTC CASSAGQGQETQYF
TRBJ1-1 TRBV6-1 TRBD1 . TGTGCCAGCAGTGACGGCAGGGGGCGGAACACTGAAGCTTTCTTT CASSDGRGRNTEAFF
TRBJ1-5 TRBV6-6 . . TGTGCCAGCAGTTCGGGACACAACAATCAGCCCCAGCATTTT CASSSGHNNQPQHF
TRBJ1-1 TRBV5-1 . . TGCGCCAGCAGCTCGGGGGAGGGTGGCACTGAAGCTTTCTTT CASSSGEGGTEAFF
TRBJ2-3 TRBV6-5 . . TGTGCCAGCAAGAAGATCCAAGCGGCAGATACGCAGTATTTT CASKKIQAADTQYF
TRBJ2-2 TRBV12-3/TRBV12-4 . . TGTGCCAGCAGTTTTGTGTCGAGGGGGGAGCTGTTTTTT CASSFVSRGELFF
TRBJ2-2 TRBV29-1 TRBD1 . TGCAGCGTTGGACAGGGCGGCGACACCGGGGAGCTGTTTTTT CSVGQGGDTGELFF
TRBJ1-2 TRBV18 TRBD1 . TGTGCCAGCTCACCAAGGACAGGGACTAACTATGGCTACACCTTC CASSPRTGTNYGYTF
TRBJ2-5 TRBV7-2 TRBD2 once TGTGCCAGCAGCTTCGGGCTAGCGGGGCCACAAGAGACCCAGTACTTC CASSFGLAGPQETQYF
TRBJ1-2 TRBV6-1 . . TGTGCCAGCAGTGATTCCGGACTGGGCCTCTATGGCTACACCTTC CASSDSGLGLYGYTF